Listed below are T cell receptor beta chains from one sample, sequenced in a study of blood T cell repertoires in COVID-19. Profiling relied on immunoSEQ multiplex PCR, and the TCRdb table lists in-frame clones only, not all of them. The sample carries hundreds of thousands of clones, 75% to 90% recorded once. The material sequenced was PBMCs or T cells enriched from blood (not recorded which). The receptors were gathered from a man under 40 who had recovered from COVID-19. Both conserved end residues are part of each CDR3. A D gene is named only where the DNA matches it firmly.

J gene | V gene | D gene | CDR3 DNA | CDR3 protein
TRBJ1-5 | TRBV2 | - | TGTGCCAGCAGACTGGGGGGAGGGAAACAGCCCCAGCATTTT | CASRLGGGKQPQHF
TRBJ2-7 | TRBV30 | - | TGTGCCTGGAGTGTGGACAGTTCCTACGAGCAGTACTTC | CAWSVDSSYEQYF
TRBJ2-7 | TRBV19 | - | TGTGCCAGTAGTATAGGCAGTCTCTCGTACGAGCAGTACTTC | CASSIGSLSYEQYF
TRBJ2-7 | TRBV6-6 | - | TGTGCCAGCAGTTACTCGAAAACCCGGGGGTCCTACGAGCAGTACTTC | CASSYSKTRGSYEQYF
TRBJ2-2 | TRBV5-1 | TRBD1 | TGCGCCAGCAGCCCAGATAGACCGAGACAGGGCGAAGCCGGGGAGCTGTTTTTT | CASSPDRPRQGEAGELFF
TRBJ1-1 | TRBV28 | TRBD1 | TGTGCCAGCAGTTCGCGAACGGGACAGGGATACACTGAAGCTTTCTTT | CASSSRTGQGYTEAFF
TRBJ1-1 | TRBV10-3 | TRBD1 | TGTGCCTCGACGGGACAGGAGAACACTGAAGCTTTCTTT | CASTGQENTEAFF
TRBJ1-2 | TRBV3-1/TRBV3-2 | - | TGTGCCAGCAGCCATAATCAGAATAACTATGGCTACACCTTC | CASSHNQNNYGYTF
TRBJ2-2 | TRBV10-2 | TRBD1 | TGCGCCAGCGCTGGACAGGGGGCGAACACCGGGGAGCTGTTTTTT | CASAGQGANTGELFF
TRBJ2-7 | TRBV3-1/TRBV3-2 | - | TGTGCCAGCAGCGGGGGCGCAGGGAACGAGCAGTACTTC | CASSGGAGNEQYF
TRBJ1-4 | TRBV3-1/TRBV3-2 | - | TGTGCCAGCAGCCAAGGGGCCGGGACCAGGGGAGAAAAACTGTTTTTT | CASSQGAGTRGEKLFF
TRBJ2-1 | TRBV30 | - | TGTGCCTGGAGTGTACTGCGGGGCAATGAGCAGTTCTTC | CAWSVLRGNEQFF
TRBJ1-2 | TRBV9 | - | TGTGCCAGCAGCCAGACAGATGCAAATGGCTACACCTTC | CASSQTDANGYTF
TRBJ2-7 | TRBV30 | TRBD1 | TGTGCCTGGAGTGTTGGGACAGGGTTTTACGAGCAGTACTTC | CAWSVGTGFYEQYF
TRBJ2-7 | TRBV5-5 | - | TGTGCCAGCAGCTTAACGGGAGCTGCCTACGAGCAGTACTTC | CASSLTGAAYEQYF
TRBJ2-5 | TRBV4-1 | TRBD1 | TGCGCCAGCAGCCAAGGGGACAGGGGCGAGGCAGAGACCCAGTACTTC | CASSQGDRGEAETQYF
TRBJ2-1 | TRBV7-6 | TRBD2 | TGTGCCAGCAGCTCTGGACTAGCGGGAGGAGGGAGTGAGCAGTTCTTC | CASSSGLAGGGSEQFF
TRBJ1-5 | TRBV6-1 | - | TGTGCCAGCAGTGACGGGCAGGGTCAGTTTCAGCCCCAGCATTTT | CASSDGQGQFQPQHF
TRBJ1-2 | TRBV30 | - | TGTGCCTGGAGTGCCGAGACTGGCGGCTACACCTTC | CAWSAETGGYTF
TRBJ2-1 | TRBV5-1 | TRBD2 | TGCGCCAGCAGCTTAAGGCTAGCGGCCTCCTACAATGAGCAGTTCTTC | CASSLRLAASYNEQFF
TRBJ2-2 | TRBV18 | TRBD2 | TGTGCCAGCTCACCAGGACTAGCGGCCCCTCCGGGGGAGCTGTTTTTT | CASSPGLAAPPGELFF
TRBJ1-6 | TRBV18 | - | TGTGCCAGCGTGAGTGAAGGGAGGAGGTCACCCCTCCACTTT | CASVSEGRRSPLHF
TRBJ2-7 | TRBV7-3 | - | TGTGCCAGCAGCTTAAATGGAGGGTTCGAGCAGTACTTC | CASSLNGGFEQYF
TRBJ1-6 | TRBV6-2/TRBV6-3 | - | TGTGCCAGCAGCTCGAGTTCCTATAATTCACCCCTCCACTTT | CASSSSSYNSPLHF
TRBJ2-5 | TRBV18 | TRBD1 | TGTGCCAGCTCACCTGGGACAGGCGAAGAGACCCAGTACTTC | CASSPGTGEETQYF
TRBJ1-3 | TRBV25-1 | TRBD1 | TGTGCCAGCAGAGAAACCGGGACAGACTCTGGAAACACCATATATTTT | CASRETGTDSGNTIYF
TRBJ1-6 | TRBV27 | - | TGTGCCAGCAGTCCGTGGAGGGAAAGAGGTTCACCCCTCCACTTT | CASSPWRERGSPLHF
TRBJ1-6 | TRBV28 | TRBD1 | TGTGCCAGCAGTTGGCCCCGGGATGGGGACAGGGGGTCACCCCTCCACTTT | CASSWPRDGDRGSPLHF
TRBJ1-2 | TRBV29-1 | - | TGCAGCGTCGCCGGGCCTAGGGAGGGCTACACCTTC | CSVAGPREGYTF
TRBJ2-7 | TRBV21-1 | - | TGTGCCAGCCTAGCGGGAGGGCCGTACGAGCAGTACTTC | CASLAGGPYEQYF
TRBJ2-2 | TRBV10-2 | - | TGCGCCACCCGAAAAGGGAGTAGCACCGGGGAGCTGTTTTTT | CATRKGSSTGELFF
TRBJ2-5 | TRBV11-2 | - | TGTGCCAGCAGCTTAGACGGGCTAGCCGAGTACCAAGAGACCCAGTACTTC | CASSLDGLAEYQETQYF
TRBJ2-2 | TRBV7-8 | - | TGTGCCAGCAGCTTAGTGGGAGGCTTCTTAGTGGAGCTGTTTTTT | CASSLVGGFLVELFF
TRBJ2-7 | TRBV21-1 | - | TGTGCCAGCAGCACTGGGACAGGGGGAGCTTACGAGCAGTACTTC | CASSTGTGGAYEQYF
TRBJ2-1 | TRBV4-1 | - | TGCGCCAGCAGCCATGCGTCGTATGAGCAGTTCTTC | CASSHASYEQFF
TRBJ2-3 | TRBV10-3 | - | TGTGCCATCAGGGTGACAGGAAGCACAGATACGCAGTATTTT | CAIRVTGSTDTQYF
TRBJ2-3 | TRBV3-1/TRBV3-2 | - | TGTGCCAGCAGTCACGCGGGAGATACGCAGTATTTT | CASSHAGDTQYF